Included here is one T cell receptor beta chain sequence, with context. No cognate antigen has been identified for it. No much larger clone is present one base from it, and per-base qualities are unavailable. These data belong to a study of blood T cell repertoires in COVID-19 (TCRdb year 2020). Notes on the research overall: Collaborator samples came from the United States, Italy and Spain and covered acute and convalescent phases of COVID-19. The repertoires were released in a freely available public database meant as a resource for research on the immune response to SARS-CoV-2. The dataset comprised deeply sampled blood TCRbeta repertoires from subjects exposed to, actively infected with, or recovered from COVID-19. The material from the prospective study consisted of cDNA or gDNA derived from T cells, B-cell-depleted T cells, or PBMCs. Samples came from the ongoing ImmuneRACE study (first 160 participants) plus 1,254 subjects from 6 global collaborators. A de-identified subject ID, COVID-19 status, age in years and sex were almost always included in the sample metadata. Where HLA class I and class II types were available, the types were taken from metadata supplied by the sample provider, not from assay-based typing.

Collaborating institutions collected whole blood in K2EDTA tubes following their own protocols. For TCRbeta analysis, collaborators shipped samples in one of three forms: frozen whole blood, isolated PBMCs, or DNA extracted from either of those sample types. The CDR3 goes from the cysteine to the phenylalanine over 17 residues. The sequence is cut down to CDR3 DNA, 51 bases in frame from base 1. Based on the germline V gene, the CDR1 and CDR2 sequences are WSHSY and SAAADI. The germline V end is reduced by 6 bases and the J end by 14 bases; junction bases left unmatched: 23. Results and caveats for the whole study, not just this receptor: Clinical and demographic metadata were provided uncurated, with the amount varying by source and participant.

TCRbeta CDR3 regions were amplified from genomic DNA using the immunoSEQ Assay, a bias-controlled multiplex PCR. As for the original processing: The number of nucleated cells in each sample was estimated by amplification of reference gene primers within the assay. Sequence reads were collapsed and filtered to measure the absolute abundance of every unique TCRbeta CDR3 rearrangement. For each sample, productive Simpson clonality was calculated as the square root of Simpson's diversity index across productive rearrangements. What TCRdb holds here is the immuneACCESS table cut down to in-frame rearrangements. Part of the clones is not present; checked against another copy, under half of the missing clones reflect an unresolved V gene, and the others are unexplained. V and J calls and clone size follow that table, whereas D and trimming were derived from the DNA. The sample table holds 61,000 or so clones, of which around 80% were seen once. The top ten hold 4.5% to 7% of the sample.

This receptor was identified in a woman between 70 and 85 years old with acute or convalescent COVID-19. The sequence is built from TRBV10-2 and TRBJ2-1, with 9 bases matching TRBD2. Sequencing input: peripheral blood. The base sequence is TGCGCCAGCAGCGATCCCTCCCAGCGGGGGGCCCTCTCAAGAAAGTTCTTC. It translates to CASSDPSQRGALSRKFF.